This TCR beta chain was retrieved from a study of blood T cell repertoires in COVID-19. Generated by immunoSEQ multiplex PCR, the TCRdb table keeps only in-frame clones and is missing some. Of 45,000 to 55,000 clones listed, 90% are singletons. The CDR3 contains 17 residues. Germline CDR1 reads SGHNT; CDR2 reads YYREEE (reference sequence). Trimming took off 3 bases at V and 0 bases at J, with 15 bases between the two ends. This rearrangement joins TRBV5-4 to TRBJ2-2; tentative D call: TRBD1 (5 bases). Sample: peripheral blood. This TCR was recovered from a human donor in a cohort sampled during active COVID-19. CDR3 coding DNA: TGTGCCAGCAGCTCCCTCGGCAGGGCCGCGAACACCGGGGAGCTGTTTTTT. It is translated as CASSSLGRAANTGELFF. The full variable domain, with the rest looked up from reference TRBV5-4 and TRBJ2-2, is ETGVTQSPTHLIKTRGQQVTLRCSSQSGHNTVSWYQQALGQGPQFIFQYYREEENGRGNFPPRFSGLQFPNYSSELNVNALELDDSALYLCASSSLGRAANTGELFFGEGSRLTVL.